The sequence of this T cell receptor beta chain was determined in a study of early T cells in non-severe SARS-CoV-2 infection. In its sample, this clonotype was seen many times. The germline V and J ends were trimmed by 4 bases and 0 bases, with 4 bases remaining between them. Germline CDR1 reads SQVTM; CDR2 reads ANQGSEA. CDR3 size: 11 residues. TCRdb reprocessed the 5' RACE reads with MiXCR, giving one entry per CDR3 protein. Among 70,000 or so distinct CDR3 sequences, about an eighth were seen once, and the ten largest hold around 15%. Source material: whole blood. The TCR comes from an adult who was a healthcare worker with PCR-confirmed SARS-CoV-2 infection or an uninfected control (not recorded which). The chain employs TRBV29-1 and TRBJ2-7, with D unclear. CDR3 amino acids: CSVGLSYEQYF. CDR3 in DNA: TGCAGCGTTGGACTCTCCTACGAGCAGTACTTC.